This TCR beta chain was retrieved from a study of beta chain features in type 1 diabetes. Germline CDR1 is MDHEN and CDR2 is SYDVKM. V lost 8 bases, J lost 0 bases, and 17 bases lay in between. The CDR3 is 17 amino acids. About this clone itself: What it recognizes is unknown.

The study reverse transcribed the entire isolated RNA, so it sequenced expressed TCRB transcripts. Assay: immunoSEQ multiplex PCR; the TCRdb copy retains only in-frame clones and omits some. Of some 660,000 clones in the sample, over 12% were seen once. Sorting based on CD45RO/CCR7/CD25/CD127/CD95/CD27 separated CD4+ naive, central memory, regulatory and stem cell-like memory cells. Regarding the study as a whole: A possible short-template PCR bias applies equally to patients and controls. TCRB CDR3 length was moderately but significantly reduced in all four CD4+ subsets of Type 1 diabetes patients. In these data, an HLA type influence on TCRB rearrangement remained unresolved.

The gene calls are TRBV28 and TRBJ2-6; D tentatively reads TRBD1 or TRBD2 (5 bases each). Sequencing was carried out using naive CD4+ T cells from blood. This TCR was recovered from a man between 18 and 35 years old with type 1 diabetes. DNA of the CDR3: TGTGCCAGCTTCGGGACGCTGGCCCTCTCTGGGGCCAACGTCCTGACTTTC. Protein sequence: CASFGTLALSGANVLTF.